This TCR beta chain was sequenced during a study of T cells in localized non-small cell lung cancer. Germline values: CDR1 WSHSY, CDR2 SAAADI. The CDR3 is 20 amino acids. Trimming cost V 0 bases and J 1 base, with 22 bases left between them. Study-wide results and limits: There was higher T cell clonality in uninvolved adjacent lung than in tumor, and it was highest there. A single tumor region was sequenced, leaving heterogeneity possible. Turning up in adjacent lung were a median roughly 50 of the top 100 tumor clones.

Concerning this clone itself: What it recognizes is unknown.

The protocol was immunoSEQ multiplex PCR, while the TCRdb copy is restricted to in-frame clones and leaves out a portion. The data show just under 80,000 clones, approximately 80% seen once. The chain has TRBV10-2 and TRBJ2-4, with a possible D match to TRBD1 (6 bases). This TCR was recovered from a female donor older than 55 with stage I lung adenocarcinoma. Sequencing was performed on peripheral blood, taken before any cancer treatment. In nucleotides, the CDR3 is TGCGCCAGCAGTGAGTCTGTTCGAGCGCCCCTTACAGGGGCCAAAAACATTCAGTACTTC. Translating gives CASSESVRAPLTGAKNIQYF.